One and the same sample provided the 3 T cell receptor beta chains below, sequenced in a study of cytomegalovirus exposure and HLA in healthy donors. 60 Vbeta and 13 Jbeta primers were used in PCR. Some clones are missing from TCRdb's copy, which holds only in-frame ones; the method was immunoSEQ multiplex PCR. The sample holds about 140,000 clones; 77% are singletons and the top ten take approximately 2%. Input material: PBMCs. These receptors all come from a young man in good health and CMV-seronegative.

The rearrangement links TRBV10-3 to TRBJ1-1; 7 nucleotides align to TRBD1. Losses at the gene ends were 6 bases for V and 1 base for J; bases not matched to a gene: 5. Germline values: CDR1 ENHRY, CDR2 SYGVKD. The CDR3 spans 14 residues. CDR3 sequence: CAIRRTGENTEAFF. The CDR3 DNA reads TGTGCCATCAGGAGGACAGGAGAGAACACTGAAGCTTTCTTT.

The V and J genes are TRBV6-6 and TRBJ2-7; D call uncertain. Deletions cut 2 bases from V and 6 bases from J, with 11 bases between. The length of the CDR3 is 13 residues. CDR1 is MNHNY and CDR2 is SVGAGI in the germline V gene (reference sequence). Here the CDR3 DNA reads TGTGCCAGCAGTTACGATCGAGCGAGCGAGCAGTACTTC. Translation gives CASSYDRASEQYF.

The chain joins TRBV5-1 to TRBJ2-3, with D unclear. Trimming took 2 bases from V and 1 from J, leaving 8 bases between them. Germline values: CDR1 SGHRS, CDR2 YFSETQ. This CDR3 contains 14 residues. DNA for the CDR3: TGCGCCAGCAGCTTTCTCCCCCGCACAGATACGCAGTATTTT. It encodes CASSFLPRTDTQYF.